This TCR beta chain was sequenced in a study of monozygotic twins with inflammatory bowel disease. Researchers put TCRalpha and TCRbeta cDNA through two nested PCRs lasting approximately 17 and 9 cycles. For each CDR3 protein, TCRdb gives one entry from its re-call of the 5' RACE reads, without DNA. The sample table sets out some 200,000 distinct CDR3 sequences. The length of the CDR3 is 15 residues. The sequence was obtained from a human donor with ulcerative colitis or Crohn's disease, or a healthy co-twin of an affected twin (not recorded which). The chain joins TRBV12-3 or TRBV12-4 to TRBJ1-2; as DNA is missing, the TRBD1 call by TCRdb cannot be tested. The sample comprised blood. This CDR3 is CASSLFGARDYGYTF.